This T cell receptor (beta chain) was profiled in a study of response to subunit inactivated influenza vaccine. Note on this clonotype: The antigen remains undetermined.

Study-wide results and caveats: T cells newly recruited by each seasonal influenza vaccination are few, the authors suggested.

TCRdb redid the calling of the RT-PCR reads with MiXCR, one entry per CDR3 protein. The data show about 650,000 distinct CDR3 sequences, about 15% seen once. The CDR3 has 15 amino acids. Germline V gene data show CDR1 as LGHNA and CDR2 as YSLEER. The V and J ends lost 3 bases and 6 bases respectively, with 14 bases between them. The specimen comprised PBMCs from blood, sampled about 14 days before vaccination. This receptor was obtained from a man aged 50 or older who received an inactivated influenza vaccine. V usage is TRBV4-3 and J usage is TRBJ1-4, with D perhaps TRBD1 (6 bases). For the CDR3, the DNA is TGCGCCAGCAGCCAGAGGGGGGGGGAAGATGAAAAACTGTTTTTT. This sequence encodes CASSQRGGEDEKLFF.